This is a list of T cell receptor beta chains from one sample in a study of monozygotic twins with cystic fibrosis. Using immunoSEQ multiplex PCR, the repertoire was profiled, and TCRdb retains in-frame clones only, with some absent. The table shows tens of thousands of clones, with approximately 84% occurring only once. Sequenced material: blood. These receptors all stem from a girl aged 2 to 9 with cystic fibrosis. The CDR3 runs from the conserved cysteine through the conserved F or W. Each record gives: V gene, clone size, D gene, J gene, CDR3 protein, CDR3 DNA. D genes are given only for firm matches. Where a row states a size, it is once, few, many or the class of an expanded clone; other rows omit it.

v_call: TRBV5-6; clone_size: NA; d_call: NA; j_call: TRBJ2-3; cdr3_aa: CASSFSGTDTQYF; cdr3_nt: TGTGCCAGCAGCTTTAGCGGCACAGATACGCAGTATTTT
v_call: TRBV18; clone_size: NA; d_call: NA; j_call: TRBJ2-5; cdr3_aa: CASSLRPGRGPQETQYF; cdr3_nt: TGTGCCAGCTCACTGCGGCCGGGGAGGGGGCCCCAAGAGACCCAGTACTTC
v_call: TRBV5-6; clone_size: NA; d_call: NA; j_call: TRBJ1-3; cdr3_aa: CASSLAGNGRSGNTIYF; cdr3_nt: TGTGCCAGCAGCTTGGCTGGGAACGGCAGATCTGGAAACACCATATATTTT
v_call: TRBV25-1; clone_size: NA; d_call: NA; j_call: TRBJ2-3; cdr3_aa: CASSSLTDTQYF; cdr3_nt: TGTGCCAGCAGCTCACTCACAGATACGCAGTATTTT
v_call: TRBV10-3; clone_size: NA; d_call: NA; j_call: TRBJ2-3; cdr3_aa: CAISGLTDTQYF; cdr3_nt: TGTGCCATCAGTGGCCTAACAGATACGCAGTATTTT
v_call: TRBV5-1; clone_size: NA; d_call: NA; j_call: TRBJ2-7; cdr3_aa: CASSSGGTASYEQYF; cdr3_nt: TGCGCCAGCAGCTCCGGGGGGACAGCCTCCTACGAGCAGTACTTC
v_call: TRBV4-2; clone_size: NA; d_call: TRBD2; j_call: TRBJ2-1; cdr3_aa: CASSQDPSGSNERFF; cdr3_nt: TGTGCCAGCAGCCAAGATCCAAGCGGGAGCAATGAGCGGTTCTTC
v_call: TRBV7-2; clone_size: NA; d_call: TRBD1; j_call: TRBJ1-5; cdr3_aa: CASSWRQGGQPQHF; cdr3_nt: TGTGCCAGCAGCTGGAGACAGGGAGGTCAGCCCCAGCATTTT
v_call: TRBV13; clone_size: NA; d_call: NA; j_call: TRBJ1-2; cdr3_aa: CASSLGNTGGYTF; cdr3_nt: TGTGCCAGCAGCTTGGGCAATACGGGAGGCTACACCTTC
v_call: TRBV11-2; clone_size: NA; d_call: TRBD2; j_call: TRBJ2-5; cdr3_aa: CASSSLVTSGGSWETQYF; cdr3_nt: TGTGCCAGCAGCTCCCTCGTGACTAGCGGGGGATCTTGGGAGACCCAGTACTTC
v_call: TRBV7-9; clone_size: NA; d_call: NA; j_call: TRBJ1-1; cdr3_aa: CASSFAGRNTEAFF; cdr3_nt: TGTGCCAGCAGCTTCGCAGGGCGGAACACTGAAGCTTTCTTT
v_call: TRBV6-6; clone_size: NA; d_call: TRBD2; j_call: TRBJ2-7; cdr3_aa: CASSYFAGGVQSEQYF; cdr3_nt: TGTGCCAGCAGTTATTTCGCGGGGGGAGTCCAATCCGAGCAGTACTTC
v_call: TRBV10-3; clone_size: NA; d_call: TRBD2; j_call: TRBJ2-7; cdr3_aa: CAIGEAGEELEQYF; cdr3_nt: TGTGCCATCGGGGAGGCGGGAGAGGAGCTCGAGCAGTACTTC
v_call: TRBV5-1; clone_size: NA; d_call: TRBD2; j_call: TRBJ2-7; cdr3_aa: CASSPGLAGAYEQYF; cdr3_nt: TGCGCCAGCAGCCCGGGACTAGCGGGGGCCTACGAGCAGTACTTC
v_call: TRBV30; clone_size: NA; d_call: TRBD1; j_call: TRBJ1-1; cdr3_aa: CAWSEAGGDLGEAFF; cdr3_nt: TGTGCCTGGAGTGAGGCAGGGGGGGATCTAGGTGAAGCTTTCTTT
v_call: TRBV18; clone_size: NA; d_call: NA; j_call: TRBJ2-7; cdr3_aa: CASSPVPSYEQYF; cdr3_nt: TGTGCCAGCTCACCGGTCCCCTCCTACGAGCAGTACTTC
v_call: TRBV2; clone_size: NA; d_call: NA; j_call: TRBJ2-7; cdr3_aa: CASSEPSRRSSYEQYF; cdr3_nt: TGTGCCAGCAGTGAACCCTCGCGAAGGAGCTCCTACGAGCAGTACTTC
v_call: TRBV6-5; clone_size: NA; d_call: NA; j_call: TRBJ1-2; cdr3_aa: CASSYGDNYGYTF; cdr3_nt: TGTGCCAGCAGTTACGGGGACAACTATGGCTACACCTTC
v_call: TRBV5-1; clone_size: NA; d_call: NA; j_call: TRBJ1-1; cdr3_aa: CASSLGWGAATEAFF; cdr3_nt: TGCGCCAGCAGCTTGGGTTGGGGGGCGGCCACTGAAGCTTTCTTT
v_call: TRBV6-1; clone_size: NA; d_call: NA; j_call: TRBJ1-3; cdr3_aa: CASQQGNTIYF; cdr3_nt: TGTGCCAGTCAACAGGGAAACACCATATATTTT
v_call: TRBV7-9; clone_size: NA; d_call: NA; j_call: TRBJ1-2; cdr3_aa: CASSSLEGGHYGYTF; cdr3_nt: TGTGCCAGCAGCTCCTTGGAGGGAGGGCACTATGGCTACACCTTC
v_call: TRBV11-2; clone_size: NA; d_call: NA; j_call: TRBJ2-7; cdr3_aa: CASSLGAPRQGRGNEQYF; cdr3_nt: TGTGCCAGCAGCTTAGGAGCCCCCCGACAGGGGAGGGGCAACGAGCAGTACTTC
v_call: TRBV7-2; clone_size: NA; d_call: NA; j_call: TRBJ1-2; cdr3_aa: CASSLVGGGANYGYTF; cdr3_nt: TGTGCCAGCAGCTTAGTAGGAGGGGGAGCTAACTATGGCTACACCTTC
v_call: TRBV2; clone_size: NA; d_call: NA; j_call: TRBJ1-5; cdr3_aa: CASNRDNQPQHF; cdr3_nt: TGTGCCAGCAACAGGGACAATCAGCCCCAGCATTTT
v_call: TRBV7-2; clone_size: NA; d_call: TRBD1; j_call: TRBJ2-2; cdr3_aa: CASSPAYGTGGTGELFF; cdr3_nt: TGTGCCAGCAGCCCAGCATACGGGACAGGGGGCACCGGGGAGCTGTTTTTT
v_call: TRBV6-1; clone_size: few; d_call: TRBD2; j_call: TRBJ2-7; cdr3_aa: CASSGTGGYEQYF; cdr3_nt: TGTGCCAGCAGTGGGACGGGAGGCTACGAGCAGTACTTC
v_call: TRBV19; clone_size: NA; d_call: NA; j_call: TRBJ1-5; cdr3_aa: CASSIARLNQPQHF; cdr3_nt: TGTGCCAGTAGTATAGCCAGGTTGAATCAGCCCCAGCATTTT
v_call: TRBV6-1; clone_size: once; d_call: NA; j_call: TRBJ1-6; cdr3_aa: CASSEGVGAPHF; cdr3_nt: TGTGCCAGCAGTGAAGGGGTTGGAGCCCCCCACTTT
v_call: TRBV6-5; clone_size: NA; d_call: NA; j_call: TRBJ1-5; cdr3_aa: CASSFLGNQPQHF; cdr3_nt: TGTGCCAGCAGTTTTCTCGGCAATCAGCCCCAGCATTTT
v_call: TRBV2; clone_size: NA; d_call: NA; j_call: TRBJ2-5; cdr3_aa: CASSLTVQETQYF; cdr3_nt: TGTGCCAGCAGCTTGACAGTTCAAGAGACCCAGTACTTC
v_call: TRBV30; clone_size: NA; d_call: TRBD1; j_call: TRBJ2-2; cdr3_aa: CACPTPRDRGNGELFF; cdr3_nt: TGTGCCTGTCCTACCCCCCGGGACAGGGGTAACGGGGAGCTGTTTTTT
v_call: TRBV7-6; clone_size: NA; d_call: TRBD1; j_call: TRBJ2-1; cdr3_aa: CASSTGQGFEQFF; cdr3_nt: TGTGCCAGCAGCACGGGACAGGGGTTTGAGCAGTTCTTC
v_call: TRBV19; clone_size: NA; d_call: NA; j_call: TRBJ2-7; cdr3_aa: CATRGNSYEQYF; cdr3_nt: TGTGCCACCCGGGGAAACTCCTACGAGCAGTACTTC
v_call: TRBV18; clone_size: NA; d_call: TRBD1; j_call: TRBJ1-4; cdr3_aa: CASSLDRVEEKLFF; cdr3_nt: TGTGCCAGCTCACTTGACAGGGTGGAGGAAAAACTGTTTTTT
v_call: TRBV7-2; clone_size: few; d_call: NA; j_call: TRBJ1-6; cdr3_aa: CASSLAVSGLHF; cdr3_nt: TGTGCCAGCAGCTTAGCCGTCTCCGGCCTCCACTTT
v_call: TRBV11-3; clone_size: NA; d_call: NA; j_call: TRBJ2-1; cdr3_aa: CASSFLADEQFF; cdr3_nt: TGTGCCAGCAGCTTTTTGGCGGATGAGCAGTTCTTC
v_call: TRBV27; clone_size: NA; d_call: NA; j_call: TRBJ1-6; cdr3_aa: CASSPTPQGPTSYNSPLHF; cdr3_nt: TGTGCCAGCAGCCCTACCCCCCAGGGGCCTACCTCATATAATTCACCCCTCCACTTT
v_call: TRBV10-1; clone_size: NA; d_call: TRBD2; j_call: TRBJ2-6; cdr3_aa: CARTSGSGANVLTF; cdr3_nt: TGCGCCAGGACTAGCGGCTCTGGGGCCAACGTCCTGACTTTC
v_call: TRBV5-1; clone_size: NA; d_call: NA; j_call: TRBJ1-3; cdr3_aa: CASSPNPDAGNTIYF; cdr3_nt: TGCGCCAGCAGCCCAAATCCGGACGCGGGAAACACCATATATTTT
v_call: TRBV5-8; clone_size: NA; d_call: NA; j_call: TRBJ1-1; cdr3_aa: CATSEGGLGEAFF; cdr3_nt: TGTGCCACCTCAGAAGGGGGACTGGGTGAAGCTTTCTTT
v_call: TRBV7-3; clone_size: NA; d_call: TRBD2; j_call: TRBJ2-5; cdr3_aa: CASSLMAGGPQTQYF; cdr3_nt: TGTGCCAGCAGCTTAATGGCGGGGGGGCCCCAGACCCAGTACTTC
v_call: TRBV9; clone_size: NA; d_call: NA; j_call: TRBJ2-3; cdr3_aa: CASSPQGLPRADTQYF; cdr3_nt: TGTGCCAGCAGCCCCCAGGGGCTCCCCCGGGCAGATACGCAGTATTTT
v_call: TRBV5-1; clone_size: NA; d_call: NA; j_call: TRBJ2-3; cdr3_aa: CASSLDVARRFTDTQYF; cdr3_nt: TGCGCCAGCAGCTTGGACGTCGCCCGCCGCTTCACAGATACGCAGTATTTT
v_call: TRBV10-3; clone_size: NA; d_call: NA; j_call: TRBJ1-2; cdr3_aa: CAISDSSDYGYTF; cdr3_nt: TGTGCCATCAGTGACTCCAGCGACTATGGCTACACCTTC
v_call: TRBV4-1; clone_size: NA; d_call: TRBD1; j_call: TRBJ2-4; cdr3_aa: CASSQQGAQNIQYF; cdr3_nt: TGCGCCAGCAGCCAACAGGGGGCTCAAAACATTCAGTACTTC
v_call: TRBV6-1; clone_size: few; d_call: NA; j_call: TRBJ1-2; cdr3_aa: CASMVPGGGYTF; cdr3_nt: TGTGCCAGCATGGTACCTGGGGGAGGCTACACCTTC
v_call: TRBV6-6; clone_size: NA; d_call: NA; j_call: TRBJ1-2; cdr3_aa: CASTQPGYGYTF; cdr3_nt: TGTGCCAGCACTCAACCCGGCTATGGCTACACCTTC
v_call: TRBV6-5; clone_size: once; d_call: NA; j_call: TRBJ1-2; cdr3_aa: CASSFDPANYGYTF; cdr3_nt: TGTGCCAGCAGCTTCGACCCCGCCAACTATGGCTACACCTTC
v_call: TRBV6-6; clone_size: NA; d_call: NA; j_call: TRBJ1-4; cdr3_aa: CASTHRREKYEKLFF; cdr3_nt: TGTGCCAGCACCCACCGCAGGGAAAAGTATGAAAAACTGTTTTTT
v_call: TRBV5-4; clone_size: NA; d_call: NA; j_call: TRBJ1-2; cdr3_aa: CASSLATPRGDGYTF; cdr3_nt: TGTGCCAGCAGCTTGGCGACTCCCCGAGGGGATGGCTACACCTTC
v_call: TRBV18; clone_size: NA; d_call: NA; j_call: TRBJ2-1; cdr3_aa: CASSPQGTSGIEQFF; cdr3_nt: TGTGCCAGCTCACCACAGGGTACTAGTGGTATCGAGCAGTTCTTC
v_call: TRBV7-8; clone_size: NA; d_call: NA; j_call: TRBJ2-6; cdr3_aa: CASSLVLSGANVLTF; cdr3_nt: TGTGCCAGCAGCTTAGTCTTATCTGGGGCCAACGTCCTGACTTTC
v_call: TRBV9; clone_size: NA; d_call: TRBD1; j_call: TRBJ2-7; cdr3_aa: CASSVGLGGTYEQYF; cdr3_nt: TGTGCCAGCAGCGTAGGGTTAGGGGGCACCTACGAGCAGTACTTC
v_call: TRBV18; clone_size: NA; d_call: NA; j_call: TRBJ1-5; cdr3_aa: CASSPSRQYQPQHF; cdr3_nt: TGTGCCAGCTCACCCTCGCGACAGTATCAGCCCCAGCATTTT
v_call: TRBV4-2; clone_size: NA; d_call: TRBD2; j_call: TRBJ2-2; cdr3_aa: CASSQGLASNTGELFF; cdr3_nt: TGTGCCAGCAGCCAGGGACTAGCCTCCAACACCGGGGAGCTGTTTTTT
v_call: TRBV18; clone_size: NA; d_call: TRBD2; j_call: TRBJ2-5; cdr3_aa: CASSPPGLVETQYF; cdr3_nt: TGTGCCAGCTCACCACCGGGACTAGTAGAGACCCAGTACTTC
v_call: TRBV10-1; clone_size: NA; d_call: NA; j_call: TRBJ1-5; cdr3_aa: CASSEGNYSNQPQHF; cdr3_nt: TGCGCCAGCAGTGAGGGGAATTATAGCAATCAGCCCCAGCATTTT
v_call: TRBV7-8; clone_size: NA; d_call: NA; j_call: TRBJ1-5; cdr3_aa: CASSLDGRSPYSNQPQHF; cdr3_nt: TGTGCCAGCAGCTTAGATGGACGGTCCCCTTATAGCAATCAGCCCCAGCATTTT
v_call: TRBV5-6; clone_size: NA; d_call: NA; j_call: TRBJ2-7; cdr3_aa: CASSDYDRGYEQYF; cdr3_nt: TGTGCCAGCAGTGACTACGACAGAGGCTACGAGCAGTACTTC
v_call: TRBV2; clone_size: NA; d_call: TRBD2; j_call: TRBJ2-3; cdr3_aa: CASSVKLAGADTQYF; cdr3_nt: TGTGCCAGCAGTGTCAAGCTAGCGGGGGCAGATACGCAGTATTTT